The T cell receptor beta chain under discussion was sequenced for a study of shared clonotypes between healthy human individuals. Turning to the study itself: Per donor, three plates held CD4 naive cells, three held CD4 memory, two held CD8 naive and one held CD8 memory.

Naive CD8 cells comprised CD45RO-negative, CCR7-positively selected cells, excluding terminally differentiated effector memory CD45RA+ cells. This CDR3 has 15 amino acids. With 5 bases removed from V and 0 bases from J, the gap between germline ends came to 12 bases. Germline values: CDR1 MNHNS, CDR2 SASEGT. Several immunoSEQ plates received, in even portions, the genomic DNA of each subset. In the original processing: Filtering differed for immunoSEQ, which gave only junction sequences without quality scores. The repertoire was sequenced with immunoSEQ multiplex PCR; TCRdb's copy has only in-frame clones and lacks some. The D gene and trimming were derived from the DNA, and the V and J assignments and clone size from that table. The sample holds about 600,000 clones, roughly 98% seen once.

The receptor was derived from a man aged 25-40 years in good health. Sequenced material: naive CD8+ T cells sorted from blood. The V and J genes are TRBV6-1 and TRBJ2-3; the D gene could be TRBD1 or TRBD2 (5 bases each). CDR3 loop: CASSKRDGSTDTQYF. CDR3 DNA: TGTGCCAGCAGTAAACGGGACGGGAGCACAGATACGCAGTATTTT.